These 9 T cell receptor beta chains were all obtained from the same sample, sequenced in a study of T cell repertoires in cytomegalovirus infection (dated by TCRdb to the late 2010s). The listed sequencing device is Illumina HiSeq 1500. The public reads were run again by TCRdb, first through fastp at Q25 and then through MiXCR, and only productive beta chains were kept. Every distinct CDR3 protein forms one entry, paired with its most common genes and DNA. The sample includes some 110,000 distinct CDR3 sequences, with 32% observed a single time. The ten most abundant clones make up roughly 50% of the sample. This specimen's treatment or condition label, per the study, means: in vitro stimulation with specific CMV peptide epitopes to enrich CMV-specific T cells. The antigens these receptors bind are not known. Here the sequenced sample was CD8+ T cells from cultured PBMCs, taken from culture after CMV antigen stimulation. The receptors shown here come from a human donor in good health (CMV status not recorded). Some clones in this sample may be carry-over from other donors' samples.

This clonotype was seen many times. V is TRBV12-3 or TRBV12-4 and J is TRBJ2-3, with 8 bases aligning to TRBD2. V lost 5 bases, J lost 3 bases, and 19 bases stayed unmatched. The CDR3 is 19 amino acids. The CDR3 nucleotides read TGTGCCAGCAGTGTAAGCTGGTTGGCGGGGGGCTTGGATACAGATACGCAGTATTTT. Translation: CASSVSWLAGGLDTDTQYF.

V usage is TRBV27 and J usage is TRBJ1-5, with D perhaps matching TRBD1 (6 bases). This CDR3 region has 16 residues. V gave up 0 bases and J gave up 3 bases, with 12 bases separating them. Germline CDR1 reads MNHEY; CDR2 reads SMNVEV (reference sequence). CDR3 DNA sequence: TGTGCCAGCAGTTTATCCACCGGGGGGCACAATCAGCCCCAGCATTTT. Protein product: CASSLSTGGHNQPQHF.

This clonotype was counted many times. V usage is TRBV7-2 and J usage is TRBJ2-3; D gene unclear. The V end lost 6 bases, the J end lost 2 bases, and 21 bases lay between the germline ends. The CDR3 spans 17 residues. In germline, CDR1 is SGHTA, CDR2 FQGNSA. The CDR3 protein is CASRPQDGRLITDTQYF. The CDR3 DNA is TGTGCCAGCAGGCCGCAGGACGGACGACTGATCACAGATACGCAGTATTTT. Supplemented by reference TRBV7-2 and TRBJ2-3, the full variable domain reads GAGVSQSPSNKVTEKGKDVELRCDPISGHTALYWYRQSLGQGLEFLIYFQGNSAPDKSGLPSDRFSAERTGGSVSTLTIQRTQQEDSAVYLCASRPQDGRLITDTQYFGPGTRLTVL.

Many counts were recorded for this clonotype. The gene calls are TRBV27 and TRBJ2-1, with 7 bases aligning to TRBD2. The CDR3 extends over 14 amino acids. The trim removed 4 bases at V and 6 bases at J, leaving 6 bases unmatched. Germline CDR1 MNHEY, CDR2 SMNVEV (reference sequence). CDR3 sequence: CASSSGLVGNEQFF. In DNA, the CDR3 is TGTGCCAGCAGTTCAGGACTAGTCGGCAATGAGCAGTTCTTC.

The chain joins TRBV5-4 to TRBJ1-1, with D hard to call. CDR1 SGHNT and CDR2 YYREEE come from the germline V gene (reference sequence). V gave up 1 base and J gave up 2 bases, with 6 bases separating them. The CDR3 extends over 13 amino acids. The CDR3 spells CASSLNYNTEAFF. Here the CDR3 DNA reads TGTGCCAGCAGCTTGAACTATAACACTGAAGCTTTCTTT.

This clonotype was counted between two and nine times. The chain recombines TRBV9 with TRBJ2-5; 8 nucleotides match TRBD2. CDR3 length: 16 residues. V was pared by 3 bases and J by 3 bases, with 10 bases of the junction left unmatched. Germline V CDR1 and CDR2: SGDLS, YYNGEE. The CDR3 region is CASSGGGAGVKETQYF. The CDR3 DNA sequence: TGTGCCAGCAGCGGAGGTGGAGCGGGGGTTAAAGAGACCCAGTACTTC.

J is TRBJ2-5 and V is TRBV12-3 or TRBV12-4, with D uncertain. V was shortened by 1 base and J by 4 bases, with 10 bases between the two germline ends. CDR3 length equals 14 residues. DNA for the CDR3: TGTGCCAGCAGTTTAGGGTTAGACCGAGAGACCCAGTACTTC. Protein sequence: CASSLGLDRETQYF.

The chain carries TRBV6-8 and TRBJ2-7; D gene uncertain. The germline V and J ends were trimmed by 4 bases and 7 bases, with 8 bases remaining between them. Germline loops: CDR1 MNHGY, CDR2 SAAAGT. CDR3 length equals 11 residues. The CDR3 spells CASSSFREQYF. The CDR3 DNA sequence: TGTGCCAGCAGTTCCTTCAGGGAGCAGTACTTC.

Only a few counts were recorded for this clonotype. In DNA form, the CDR3 reads TGTGCCAGCAGTTTTATGGGGGAGGCTTTCTTT. This codes for CASSFMGEAFF. The chain combines TRBV12-3 or TRBV12-4 with TRBJ1-1, with D perhaps matching TRBD1 (5 bases). V lost 3 bases and J 11 bases, leaving 10 bases between the germline ends. CDR3 length: 11 residues.